Following are 27 T cell receptor beta chains from one sample sequenced in a study of T cells in Graves' hyperthyroidism and ophthalmopathy. Researchers took RNA transcripts and amplified the TCR beta CDR3 regions from them. In the first-round RT-PCR of the TCR CDR3, the HTBI primer set was used. TCRdb used MiXCR to reprocess the multiplex PCR reads, holding one entry per CDR3 protein. This table has 500,000 to 600,000 distinct CDR3 sequences, 46% appearing once. Sequencing input: peripheral blood or thyroid tissue (not recorded which). Receptors were obtained from a woman aged 18-29 years with Graves' hyperthyroidism.

This clonotype came up many times. This chain connects TRBV7-2 to TRBJ2-7; 11 nucleotides align to TRBD2. Per germline, CDR1 SGHTA and CDR2 FQGNSA. V lost 10 bases and J lost 2; bases outside the gene matches: 7. This CDR3 region has 14 residues. The CDR3 sequence is CATARLAGTYEQYF. CDR3 bases: TGTGCCACAGCCCGACTAGCGGGAACCTACGAGCAGTACTTC. Full variable domain (outside the CDR3, taken from reference TRBV7-2 and TRBJ2-7): GAGVSQSPSNKVTEKGKDVELRCDPISGHTALYWYRQSLGQGLEFLIYFQGNSAPDKSGLPSDRFSAERTGGSVSTLTIQRTQQEDSAVYLCATARLAGTYEQYFGPGTRLTVT.

The sample holds many counts of this clonotype. The V gene is TRBV5-1, the J gene TRBJ2-7; perhaps TRBD1 as D (5 bases). V lost 1 base to trimming and J lost 5 bases, with 10 bases between them. Germline V gene sequence: CDR1 SGHRS, CDR2 YFSETQ. The CDR3 covers 13 residues. CDR3 nucleotides: TGCGCCAGCAGCTTGTTAGGGGTCGACGAGCAGTACTTC. It codes for CASSLLGVDEQYF.

This clonotype has more than one count but fewer than ten. The V and J genes are TRBV15 and TRBJ2-7; possibly TRBD1 or TRBD2 for D (5 bases each). This CDR3 is built from 14 residues. V gave up 1 base and J gave up 3 bases, with 10 bases separating them. Per germline, CDR1 LNHNV and CDR2 YYDKDF (reference sequence). In DNA, the CDR3 is TGTGCCACCAGCAGAGTTGGGGGTAACTACGAGCAGTACTTC. The encoded protein is CATSRVGGNYEQYF.

This clonotype was picked up many times. The chain joins TRBV2 to TRBJ2-7, with 8 bases lining up with TRBD1. CDR3 size: 13 residues. The trim removed 8 bases at V and 8 bases at J, leaving 11 bases unmatched. Germline CDR1 SNHLY, CDR2 FYNNEI. This chain's CDR3 is CASVQGEVLKQYF. CDR3 bases: TGTGCCAGCGTACAGGGGGAGGTCCTCAAGCAGTACTTC.

The chain recombines TRBV14 with TRBJ1-2; tentatively, D is TRBD1 (5 bases). The CDR3 length is 16 residues. The germline V and J ends were trimmed by 1 base and 3 bases, with 15 bases remaining between them. Germline V lookup: CDR1 SGHDN, CDR2 FVKESK. The CDR3 protein is CASSQVGRDRDYGYTF. DNA of the CDR3: TGTGCCAGCAGCCAAGTGGGCAGGGATCGCGACTATGGCTACACCTTC.

Concerning this clonotype: Being one base from a much bigger clone, this may be a read error. The rearrangement uses TRBV6-4 and TRBJ1-1; D is unclear. Deletions cut 10 bases from V and 1 base from J, with 10 bases between. Per germline, CDR1 MRHNA and CDR2 SNTAGT. This CDR3 is built from 12 residues. The CDR3 is CANHTRNTEAFF. The CDR3 nucleotides read TGTGCCAACCACACCAGGAACACTGAAGCTTTCTTT.

The table lists this clonotype with a count of one. This sequence may be a read error, since a much larger clone differs from it by one base. The chain recombines TRBV10-3 with TRBJ2-3, with D perhaps TRBD1 (6 bases). The CDR3 extends over 14 amino acids. V lost 4 bases and J 0 bases, leaving 8 bases between the germline ends. Germline values: CDR1 ENHRY, CDR2 SYGVKD. The CDR3 coding sequence is TGTGCCATCAGTGTCGACAGGAGCACAGATACGCAGTATTTT. This codes for CAISVDRSTDTQYF.

The chain carries TRBV20-1 and TRBJ1-2; D not certain. Germline CDR1 reads DFQATT; CDR2 reads SNEGSKA (reference sequence). Trimming took 1 base from V and 8 from J, leaving 5 bases between them. The CDR3 is 10 residues long. The CDR3 nucleotides are TGCAGTGCTAGAGGTAGGGGCTACACCTTC. This gives the protein CSARGRGYTF.

This clonotype was recorded a few times. The chain uses TRBV25-1 and TRBJ2-5; 10 bases match TRBD2. The trim removed 9 bases at V and 4 bases at J, leaving 11 bases unmatched. Per germline, CDR1 MGHDK and CDR2 SYGVNS. This CDR3 contains 15 residues. The CDR3 sequence: CASPCHLAGVETQYF. For the CDR3, the DNA is TGTGCCAGTCCCTGCCATCTAGCGGGAGTAGAGACCCAGTACTTC.

This clonotype was recorded many times. The gene calls are TRBV4-1 and TRBJ2-5, with 8 positions matching TRBD1. In germline, CDR1 is MGHRA, CDR2 YSYEKL. V dropped 4 bases and J dropped 5; count of bases not matched to a gene: 9. This CDR3 contains 15 residues. CDR3 in DNA: TGCGCCAGCAGCCTAAGGTCAGGGGGCGCGGAGACCCAGTACTTC. Protein sequence: CASSLRSGGAETQYF.

This clonotype was seen ten or more times. This chain links TRBV7-6 with TRBJ2-7; tentative D call: TRBD2 (6 bases). The V end was cut by 3 bases, the J end by 2 bases, with 11 bases between. Germline CDR1 SGHVS, CDR2 FNYEAQ. CDR3 length: 14 amino acids. CDR3 loop: CASSFYGGTYEQYF. CDR3 DNA sequence: TGTGCCAGCAGCTTTTACGGGGGTACCTACGAGCAGTACTTC.

The chain combines TRBV9 with TRBJ2-1; D assignment may be TRBD1 or TRBD2 (5 bases each). This CDR3 is built from 11 residues. Trimming cost V 3 bases and J 12 bases, with 10 bases left between them. The V gene's germline CDR1 is SGDLS and CDR2 YYNGEE. CDR3 residues: CASSAGRVQFF. The CDR3 DNA reads TGTGCCAGCAGCGCGGGACGAGTGCAGTTCTTC.

The gene calls are TRBV24-1 and TRBJ2-2; 11 bases are a match to TRBD1. The CDR3 has 15 residues. The trim removed 3 bases at V and 8 bases at J, leaving 4 bases unmatched. The germline gives CDR1 KGHDR, CDR2 SFDVKD. The CDR3 loop is CATSDPGQGAGELFF. DNA for the CDR3: TGTGCCACCAGTGATCCTGGACAGGGGGCGGGGGAGCTGTTTTTT.

V usage is TRBV3-1 and J usage is TRBJ2-7; possibly TRBD2 for D (5 bases). CDR1 is LGHDT and CDR2 is YNNKEL in the germline V gene (reference sequence). V lost 0 bases to trimming and J lost 1 base, with 10 bases between them. This CDR3 spans 15 amino acids. CDR3: CASSQEPSRSYEQYF. The CDR3 DNA reads TGTGCCAGCAGCCAAGAGCCTAGCAGATCCTACGAGCAGTACTTC.

Only a few counts were recorded for this clonotype. The DNA of the CDR3 is TGCAGTGCCAGCATTGCGGACAATTATAGCAATCAGCCCCAGCATTTT. Encoded protein: CSASIADNYSNQPQHF. V is TRBV20-1 and J is TRBJ1-5; tentative D call: TRBD1 (5 bases). V lost 6 bases and J 0 bases, leaving 18 bases between the germline ends. The CDR3 spans 16 residues. CDR1 is DFQATT and CDR2 is SNEGSKA in the germline V gene (reference sequence).

The J gene is TRBJ1-1, the V gene TRBV10-3; D may be TRBD1 (5 bases). The CDR3 runs to 12 residues. V was pared by 10 bases and J by 5 bases, with 14 bases between. Germline-derived CDR1 and CDR2 are ENHRY and SYGVKD. The CDR3 loop reads CATGPGETEAFF. The CDR3 bases are TGTGCCACCGGCCCGGGGGAAACTGAAGCTTTCTTT.

This clonotype showed up just a few times. The chain couples TRBV24-1 to TRBJ2-1, with D possibly TRBD1 on 5 matching bases. This CDR3 spans 13 amino acids. V gave up 1 base and J gave up 9 bases, with 9 bases separating them. CDR1 and CDR2 from the germline V gene are KGHDR and SFDVKD. CDR3 nucleotide sequence: TGTGCCACCAGTGATTTTCAGGGCGGTGAGCAGTTCTTC. This translates into CATSDFQGGEQFF.

Note on this clonotype: Possible read error: a much larger clone is one base away. V gene TRBV13 combines with J gene TRBJ1-1, with a weak D call TRBD1 (5 bases). The germline gives CDR1 PRHDT, CDR2 FYEKMQ (reference sequence). This CDR3 region has 13 residues. The CDR3 nucleotides are TGTGCCAGCAGCATCAACGAGGGGACTGAAGTTTTCTTT. Translating gives CASSINEGTEVFF.

Many counts were recorded for this clonotype. The rearrangement joins TRBV2 to TRBJ1-2; TRBD1 might be the D (5 bases). V was clipped by 10 bases and J by 1 base, with 16 bases between them. Per germline, CDR1 SNHLY and CDR2 FYNNEI. This CDR3 is 14 amino acids long. DNA for the CDR3: TGTGCCAAGAAAGGAGGGGCCCGTAACTATGGCTACACCTTC. Translating it yields CAKKGGARNYGYTF.

The rearrangement links TRBV2 to TRBJ2-3; 14 nucleotides line up with TRBD2. The CDR3 is 14 residues long. Germline CDR1 SNHLY, CDR2 FYNNEI. The trim removed 6 bases at V and 5 bases at J, leaving 1 base unmatched. The chain's CDR3 is CASRGLAGVDTQYF. The CDR3 DNA follows: TGTGCCAGCAGGGGACTAGCGGGAGTAGATACGCAGTATTTT.

This chain connects TRBV20-1 to TRBJ1-4; 9 bases line up with TRBD1. The CDR3 loop spans 13 amino acids. V lost 3 bases and J lost 8; bases outside the gene matches: 4. Germline V CDR1 and CDR2: DFQATT, SNEGSKA (reference sequence). The CDR3 here is CSASGDRAEKLFF. The CDR3 DNA follows: TGCAGTGCTAGTGGGGACAGGGCAGAAAAACTGTTTTTT.

Details on this clonotype: An end of the junction does not agree with germline; a read error may underlie this. The genes are TRBV9 and TRBJ1-6, with a possible D match to TRBD1 (5 bases). This CDR3 has 13 amino acids. In germline, CDR1 is SGDLS, CDR2 YYNGEE. The CDR3 nucleotides read TGCGCCAGCAACGACGGGGGGAATTCACCCCTCCACTTT. It codes for CASNDGGNSPLHF.

V gene TRBV20-1 combines with J gene TRBJ1-1; TRBD1 aligns across 7 bases. Germline V gene data show CDR1 as DFQATT and CDR2 as SNEGSKA (reference sequence). The CDR3 totals 15 residues. J was trimmed by 0 bases and V by 6 bases; bases with no gene match: 10. CDR3 coding DNA: TGCAGTGCCATCAGTCCCGGACAGGTGAACACTGAAGCTTTCTTT. It codes for CSAISPGQVNTEAFF.

The gene calls are TRBV18 and TRBJ2-5; D remains ambiguous. The CDR3 runs 17 residues. Trimming left V 5 bases short and J 2 bases short, with 21 bases between. CDR1 is KGHSH, CDR2 LQKENI, per germline. The CDR3 DNA reads as TGTGCCAGCTCAGGGGTGACGGTCGCCCTCGGGCAAGAGACCCAGTACTTC. Its translation: CASSGVTVALGQETQYF. The full variable domain, with the rest looked up from reference TRBV18 and TRBJ2-5, is NAGVMQNPRHLVRRRGQEARLRCSPMKGHSHVYWYRQLPEEGLKFMVYLQKENIIDESGMPKERFSAEFPKEGPSILRIQQVVRGDSAAYFCASSGVTVALGQETQYFGPGTRLLVL.

The chain employs TRBV5-4 and TRBJ2-7, with 11 bases that match TRBD2. J gave up 3 bases and V 4 bases, and 3 bases lay outside the gene matches. This CDR3 contains 14 residues. Germline values: CDR1 SGHNT, CDR2 YYREEE (reference sequence). CDR3 in DNA: TGTGCCAGCAGCGGGGGGACTAGCGGCTACGAGCAGTACTTC. Protein sequence: CASSGGTSGYEQYF.

V is TRBV7-3 and J is TRBJ1-1; 7 bases line up with TRBD1. The ends lost 0 bases at V and 0 bases at J; junction bases unmatched: 7. CDR1 is SGHTA and CDR2 is FQGTGA in the germline V gene. The CDR3 contains 17 residues. The CDR3 region is CASSLTGTDFMNTEAFF. DNA for the CDR3: TGTGCCAGCAGCTTAACCGGGACAGACTTCATGAACACTGAAGCTTTCTTT.

Only a few counts were recorded for this clonotype. The chain recombines TRBV7-8 with TRBJ2-5; no reliable D call. From germline, CDR1 is SGHVS and CDR2 FQNEAQ. This CDR3 region has 14 residues. Trimming left V 5 bases short and J 5 bases short, with 15 bases between. CDR3 coding DNA: TGTGCCAGCAGCCGAAATCTCCCCGGGGAGACCCAGTACTTC. Its protein is CASSRNLPGETQYF.